The 18 T cell receptor beta chains presented below share a single source sample, sequenced in a study of technical replicates of blood from a handful of donors. Clones were sequenced by immunoSEQ multiplex PCR, and TCRdb holds only the in-frame ones, with some missing. The sample lists 70,000 or so clones; around 92% were seen once. Sequenced: T cells isolated from PBMCs. The source of these receptors is a human donor in good health.

V is TRBV28 and J is TRBJ2-7, with 10 bases identical to TRBD2. Germline V gene lookup returns CDR1 MDHEN and CDR2 SYDVKM. CDR3 size: 13 residues. V lost 11 bases to trimming and J lost 3 bases; unmatched junction nucleotides: 7. The CDR3 reads CAGRPSGSYEQYF. CDR3 sequence (DNA): TGTGCCGGTCGGCCTAGCGGGAGCTACGAGCAGTACTTC.

The chain is built from TRBV5-4 and TRBJ2-2, with D possibly being TRBD2 (5 bases). Per germline, CDR1 SGHNT and CDR2 YYREEE (reference sequence). The CDR3 runs 12 residues. With 3 bases removed from V and 5 bases from J, the gap between germline ends came to 5 bases. Here the CDR3 DNA reads TGTGCCAGCAGCTGGAGGACCGGGGAGCTGTTTTTT. Protein product: CASSWRTGELFF.

The chain carries TRBV2 and TRBJ2-5, with D tentatively TRBD1 (6 bases). V was pared by 6 bases and J by 2 bases, with 19 bases between. The CDR3 spans 16 residues. Germline V CDR1 and CDR2: SNHLY, FYNNEI. The CDR3 DNA is TGTGCCAGCAGACACCTGGGTCAGGGGTCTCAAGAGACCCAGTACTTC. Its protein is CASRHLGQGSQETQYF.

The chain has TRBV29-1 and TRBJ1-1; D is undetermined. The length of the CDR3 is 12 residues. Deletions cut 5 bases from V and 6 bases from J, with 13 bases between. CDR1 is SQVTM, CDR2 ANQGSEA, per germline. DNA of the CDR3: TGCAGCGTTCAAGTAACAGATCCTGAAGCTTTCTTT. Protein sequence: CSVQVTDPEAFF.

The gene calls are TRBV10-3 and TRBJ1-1; D is uncertain. The germline V gene has CDR1 ENHRY and CDR2 SYGVKD. This CDR3 is built from 13 residues. Trimming stripped 4 bases from V and 2 bases from J, with 8 bases between. The CDR3 coding sequence is TGTGCCATCAGTGTTCAGGTAAACACTGAAGCTTTCTTT. Its protein is CAISVQVNTEAFF.

The rearrangement joins TRBV9 to TRBJ1-2, with a weak D call TRBD1 (6 bases). Trimming took 4 bases from V and 7 from J, leaving 17 bases between them. Germline-derived CDR1 and CDR2 are SGDLS and YYNGEE. The CDR3 totals 14 residues. CDR3 bases: TGTGCCAGCAGCCCCCTAGGGGGGGGCGCTGGCTACACCTTC. Protein product: CASSPLGGGAGYTF.

This chain links TRBV7-9 with TRBJ2-1; 7 positions agree with TRBD1. Germline V CDR1 and CDR2: SEHNR, FQNEAQ (reference sequence). Trimming took 5 bases from V and 7 from J; bases not matched to a gene: 2. This CDR3 comprises 12 residues. CDR3 residues: CASSRQGNEQFF. DNA for the CDR3: TGTGCCAGCAGCCGACAGGGTAATGAGCAGTTCTTC.

This rearrangement joins TRBV11-2 to TRBJ2-7, with 8 nucleotides matching TRBD1. The CDR3 runs 14 residues. J lost 6 bases, V lost 1 base, and 5 bases had no gene match. Germline assignment: CDR1 SGHAT and CDR2 FQNNGV. CDR3 sequence reads: CASSLAQGASEQYF. In nucleotides, the CDR3 is TGTGCCAGCAGCTTAGCCCAGGGGGCGAGCGAGCAGTACTTC.

The chain links TRBV6-6 to TRBJ1-5, with D perhaps matching TRBD1 (6 bases). The CDR3 spans 15 residues. The V gene's germline CDR1 is MNHNY and CDR2 SVGAGI (reference sequence). Trimming took 5 bases from V and 3 from J, leaving 14 bases between them. The CDR3 sequence is CASSPGAGANQPQHF. CDR3 in DNA: TGTGCCAGCAGTCCCGGGGCAGGGGCCAATCAGCCCCAGCATTTT.

The V and J genes are TRBV28 and TRBJ1-1; TRBD1 is a possible D gene (6 bases). V dropped 5 bases and J dropped 10 bases, with 23 bases sitting between them. CDR1 and CDR2 from the germline V gene are MDHEN and SYDVKM. The CDR3 sequence is 15 residues long. Here the CDR3 DNA reads TGTGCCAGCAGTATAATTAGACAGGTGCCATGGGGAGCTTTCTTT. Its translation is CASSIIRQVPWGAFF. Combining the CDR3 with reference TRBV28 and TRBJ1-1 gives the whole variable domain DVKVTQSSRYLVKRTGEKVFLECVQDMDHENMFWYRQDPGLGLRLIYFSYDVKMKEKGDIPEGYSVSREKKERFSLILESASTNQTSMYLCASSIIRQVPWGAFFGQGTRLTVV.

The J gene is TRBJ1-5, the V gene TRBV28, with TRBD1 as a possible D gene (6 bases). Germline V gene sequence: CDR1 MDHEN, CDR2 SYDVKM. The ends were cut back, 6 bases at V and 5 bases at J, with 17 bases in the middle. This CDR3 is built from 15 residues. The CDR3 region is CASREKQGFYQPQHF. DNA of the CDR3: TGTGCCAGCAGGGAAAAACAGGGTTTTTATCAGCCCCAGCATTTT. The full variable domain, its missing parts supplied by reference TRBV28 and TRBJ1-5, is DVKVTQSSRYLVKRTGEKVFLECVQDMDHENMFWYRQDPGLGLRLIYFSYDVKMKEKGDIPEGYSVSREKKERFSLILESASTNQTSMYLCASREKQGFYQPQHFGDGTRLSIL.

The gene calls are TRBV5-5 and TRBJ1-5; possible D gene TRBD1, 5 bases. Germline-derived CDR1 and CDR2 are SGHKS and YYEKEE (reference sequence). Trimming shortened V by 1 base and J by 4 bases, and 9 bases separated the two germline ends. The CDR3 runs 14 residues. CDR3 in DNA: TGTGCCAGCAGCTTGTATCAGGGAAATCAGCCCCAGCATTTT. This codes for CASSLYQGNQPQHF.

The rearrangement links TRBV30 to TRBJ1-1; D unclear. Per germline, CDR1 GTSNPN and CDR2 SVGIG (reference sequence). The length of the CDR3 is 12 residues. Trimming left V 3 bases short and J 5 bases short, with 10 bases between. In DNA form, the CDR3 reads TGTGCCTGGAGGGAGGAAGGGACTGAAGCTTTCTTT. Translating it yields CAWREEGTEAFF.

The rearrangement uses TRBV9 and TRBJ2-7; TRBD2 aligns across 7 bases. V lost 2 bases, J lost 2 bases, and 7 bases stayed unmatched. The CDR3 has 15 residues. The germline gives CDR1 SGDLS, CDR2 YYNGEE. The CDR3 bases are TGTGCCAGCAGCGTTAGCGGGCATATTACCTACGAGCAGTACTTC. Amino acids: CASSVSGHITYEQYF.

The V call is TRBV7-6, the J call TRBJ2-5; D may be TRBD2 (5 bases). The CDR3 sequence is 11 residues long. From germline, CDR1 is SGHVS and CDR2 FNYEAQ. V was cut by 7 bases and J by 5 bases, with 8 bases left in between. The CDR3 spells CASNPGETQYF. DNA for the CDR3: TGTGCCAGCAACCCGGGGGAGACCCAGTACTTC.

The chain recombines TRBV6-1 with TRBJ1-2; D gene ambiguous. Germline V gene lookup returns CDR1 MNHNS and CDR2 SASEGT. This CDR3 has 13 residues. V lost 2 bases to trimming and J lost 7 bases, with 11 bases between them. CDR3 protein: CASSELEIGGYTF. In nucleotides, the CDR3 is TGTGCCAGCAGTGAACTTGAGATCGGTGGCTACACCTTC.

V gene TRBV6-1 combines with J gene TRBJ2-3; TRBD2 aligns across 8 bases. The J segment lost 5 bases and the V segment lost 4 bases, leaving 11 bases of the junction unmatched. The germline gives CDR1 MNHNS, CDR2 SASEGT. The CDR3 loop spans 16 amino acids. CDR3 in DNA: TGTGCCAGCAGTGTCGAACAGCGGGAGTTGGAAGATACGCAGTATTTT. It encodes CASSVEQRELEDTQYF.

DNA of the CDR3: TGTGCCAGCAGCGATCCGGTAGACGAGCAGTACTTC. This encodes CASSDPVDEQYF. V gene TRBV5-6 combines with J gene TRBJ2-7; no firm D call. The CDR3 has 12 amino acids. V gave up 4 bases and J gave up 5 bases, with 10 bases separating them. Germline CDR1 reads SGHDT; CDR2 reads YYEEEE.